The 10 T cell receptor beta chains reported below all come from one sample, sequenced in a study of blood T cells in healthy people across ages. A second PCR, run for about 7 to 11 cycles, used a sample-barcoded 5' primer plus a J-beta primer mix. TCRdb analysed the 5' RACE reads with MiXCR anew, one entry per CDR3 protein. The sample has 730,000 or so distinct CDR3 sequences; 40% to 45% are singletons. The sample consisted of blood. The receptors shown here come from a woman aged 60-75 years in good health.

This clonotype was seen a few times. The V call is TRBV30, the J call TRBJ1-2; D unclear. Trimming took 4 bases from V and 1 from J, leaving 4 bases between them. The CDR3 has 11 amino acids. From germline, CDR1 is GTSNPN and CDR2 SVGIG (reference sequence). CDR3 region: CAWKNNYGYTF. The CDR3 coding sequence is TGTGCCTGGAAAAATAACTATGGCTACACCTTC.

The V call is TRBV4-3, the J call TRBJ1-4, with a weak D call TRBD1 (6 bases). Germline V gene data show CDR1 as LGHNA and CDR2 as YSLEER. Between the trimmed V and J ends, which lost 0 bases and 5 bases, there was a span of 28 bases. The CDR3 is made up of 21 amino acids. CDR3 residues: CASSQETGLGVLLGMNEKLFF. The CDR3 DNA is TGCGCCAGCAGCCAAGAAACAGGGCTGGGGGTGCTGCTGGGCATGAATGAAAAACTGTTTTTT.

This chain uses TRBV12-3 or TRBV12-4 with TRBJ1-2; TRBD1 might be the D (6 bases). Trimming cost V 7 bases and J 2 bases, with 14 bases left between them. The CDR3 spans 14 residues. As DNA, the CDR3 is TGTGCCAGCAACCTCAGGGGTCCCAACTATGGCTACACCTTC. This encodes CASNLRGPNYGYTF.

In its sample, this clonotype was seen a few times. This chain joins TRBV24-1 and TRBJ2-7; D may be TRBD2 (6 bases). Germline loops: CDR1 KGHDR, CDR2 SFDVKD. The length of the CDR3 is 14 residues. Trimming pared 2 bases from V and 5 bases from J, leaving 12 bases between. The CDR3 spells CATSDSGGTHEQYF. The CDR3 nucleotides read TGTGCCACCAGTGATTCCGGAGGGACCCACGAGCAGTACTTC.

In the case of this clonotype: Relative to the germline gene, one junction end is altered; a read error may explain this. The chain uses TRBV7-2 and TRBJ1-3; D is undetermined. The V gene's germline CDR1 is SGHTA and CDR2 FQGNSA. The CDR3 covers 14 residues. Here the CDR3 DNA reads TGTGCCAGCAGCTTCTACGGTTCTGGAAGCACCATATATTTT. The encoded protein is CASSFYGSGSTIYF. Full variable domain (outside the CDR3, taken from reference TRBV7-2 and TRBJ1-3): GAGVSQSPSNKVTEKGKDVELRCDPISGHTALYWYRQSLGQGLEFLIYFQGNSAPDKSGLPSDRFSAERTGGSVSTLTIQRTQQEDSAVYLCASSFYGSGSTIYFGEGSWLTVV.

The chain recombines TRBV6-6 with TRBJ1-5, with D tentatively TRBD1 (5 bases). Per germline, CDR1 MNHNY and CDR2 SVGAGI (reference sequence). Between the trimmed V and J ends, which lost 6 bases and 7 bases, there was a span of 19 bases. This CDR3 is 15 amino acids long. The CDR3 loop reads CASSETGDLGQPQHF. DNA of the CDR3: TGTGCCAGCAGCGAAACCGGGGACTTAGGCCAGCCCCAGCATTTT.

The chain uses TRBV12-3 or TRBV12-4 and TRBJ1-4; D is uncertain. The CDR3 runs 16 residues. The V end lost 1 base, the J end lost 1 base, and 10 bases lay between the germline ends. The CDR3 DNA sequence: TGTGCCAGCAGTTTAGAGGGAATGGTAACTAATGAAAAACTGTTTTTT. Translating gives CASSLEGMVTNEKLFF.

V gene TRBV5-1 combines with J gene TRBJ2-3; 7 bases match TRBD2. The trim removed 1 base at V and 0 bases at J, leaving 11 bases unmatched. The CDR3 is 18 residues long. Germline V gene sequence: CDR1 SGHRS, CDR2 YFSETQ. CDR3 loop: CASSLKRETLGSTDTQYF. The CDR3 DNA reads TGCGCCAGCAGCTTGAAGCGGGAAACGTTAGGGAGCACAGATACGCAGTATTTT.

Of note for this clonotype: A read error may be the cause here, since a much bigger clone is one base away. V and J are TRBV29-1 and TRBJ2-5; a weak D match, TRBD2 (5 bases). The germline V and J ends were trimmed by 1 base and 5 bases, with 14 bases remaining between them. This CDR3 comprises 14 residues. Per the germline V gene, CDR1 is SQVTM and CDR2 is ANQGSEA. As DNA, the CDR3 is TGCAGCGTTGAAGGCAGTGGGCGAGGGGAGACCCAGTACTTC. Amino acid sequence: CSVEGSGRGETQYF.

This clonotype is a singleton in its sample. The CDR3 protein is CASSPMGRGWETQYF. In DNA, the CDR3 is TGTGCCAGCAGCCCTATGGGCAGGGGTTGGGAGACCCAGTACTTC. This chain uses TRBV12-3 or TRBV12-4 with TRBJ2-5, with D possibly TRBD1 on 6 matching bases. V lost 6 bases, J lost 5 bases, and 19 bases lay in between. This CDR3 is 15 amino acids long.